This T cell receptor beta chain comes out of a study of blood T cell repertoires in COVID-19. Study context: The origin of the acute and convalescent COVID-19 samples was the United States, Italy and Spain. T cells, B-cell-depleted T cells, or PBMCs supplied cDNA or gDNA.

In the study's own analysis: How many nucleated cells were present was estimated from reference gene primer amplification. Assay used: immunoSEQ multiplex PCR; TCRdb lists only in-frame clones, some missing. V and J calls plus clone size are reproduced from that table; the DNA served to infer D and trimming. The repertoire has approximately 110,000 clones, 70% to 90% of them found once; the top ten carry 4.6%. Looked up from germline, CDR1 is LNHDA and CDR2 is SQIVND (reference sequence). Trimming shortened V by 6 bases and J by 0 bases, and 12 bases separated the two germline ends. The CDR3 totals 15 residues.

This sequence joins TRBV19 and TRBJ1-5; D is unresolved. The specimen was peripheral blood. The sequence was collected from a woman between 45 and 65 years old with acute or convalescent COVID-19. The CDR3 nucleotides are TGTGCCAGTAGGGCCGATTCGAATAGCAATCAGCCCCAGCATTTT. It codes for CASRADSNSNQPQHF.